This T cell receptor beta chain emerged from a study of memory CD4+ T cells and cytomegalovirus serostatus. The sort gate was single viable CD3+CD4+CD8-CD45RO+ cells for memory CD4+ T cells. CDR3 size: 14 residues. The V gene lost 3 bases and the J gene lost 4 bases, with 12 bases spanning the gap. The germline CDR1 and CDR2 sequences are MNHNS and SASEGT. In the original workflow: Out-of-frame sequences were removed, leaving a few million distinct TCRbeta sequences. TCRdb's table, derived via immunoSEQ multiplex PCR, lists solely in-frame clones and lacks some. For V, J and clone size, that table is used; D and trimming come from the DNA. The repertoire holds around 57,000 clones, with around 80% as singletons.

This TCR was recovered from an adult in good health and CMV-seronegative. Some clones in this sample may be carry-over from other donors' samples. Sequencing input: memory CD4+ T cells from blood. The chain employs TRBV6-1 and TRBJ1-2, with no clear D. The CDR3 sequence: CASSERRNLYGYTF. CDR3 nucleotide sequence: TGTGCCAGCAGTGAGCGACGGAACCTCTATGGCTACACCTTC.